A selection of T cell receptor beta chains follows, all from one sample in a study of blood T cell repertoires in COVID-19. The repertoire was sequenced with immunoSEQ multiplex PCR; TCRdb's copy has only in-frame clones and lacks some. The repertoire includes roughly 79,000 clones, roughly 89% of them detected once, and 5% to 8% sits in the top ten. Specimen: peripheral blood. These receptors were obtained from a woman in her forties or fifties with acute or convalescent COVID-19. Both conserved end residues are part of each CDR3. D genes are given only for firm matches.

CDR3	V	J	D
CASGIRGSGGAQPPFEQFF	TRBV7-2	TRBJ2-1	TRBD2
CASSQDPDRTSYEQYF	TRBV4-1	TRBJ2-7	.
CASSRRTVLSTDTQYF	TRBV2	TRBJ2-3	.
CASSLADGFGPQHF	TRBV7-9	TRBJ1-5	.
CASRTTGGTDTQYF	TRBV7-3	TRBJ2-3	TRBD1
CASSISGSGETQYF	TRBV7-2	TRBJ2-5	TRBD2
CASSAGGYTDTQYF	TRBV9	TRBJ2-3	.
CASSPLVQGNSYGYTF	TRBV28	TRBJ1-2	TRBD1
CASSETSGHRNSPLHF	TRBV25-1	TRBJ1-6	.
CASSLTLGPWGNTEAFF	TRBV7-2	TRBJ1-1	.